This T cell receptor (beta chain) stems from a study of blood T cells in healthy people across ages. Findings and caveats of the study: PBMCs went unsorted, and a conclusive naive versus antigen-experienced comparison was therefore prevented.

Combining a sample-barcoded 5' primer with a J-beta primer mix, a second PCR ran for 7 to 11 cycles. Each CDR3 protein gets one entry after TCRdb re-called the 5' RACE reads with MiXCR. The data show about a million distinct CDR3 sequences, about 53% seen once. The individuals who served as donors were healthy Caucasians living in Russia, aged about 6 to 100. This clonotype came up a few times. Its target is not known. CDR3 length equals 12 residues. Germline lookup yields CDR1 LNHDA and CDR2 SQIVND (reference sequence). The V end lost 5 bases, the J end lost 3 bases, and 8 bases lay between the germline ends.

Source material: blood. The rearrangement links TRBV19 to TRBJ2-7, with D perhaps TRBD2 (6 bases). The TCR sequence derives from a woman aged 60-70 years in good health. The CDR3: CASSGTFYEQYF. The CDR3 coding sequence is TGTGCCAGTAGTGGGACTTTCTACGAGCAGTACTTC.